The 9 T cell receptor beta chains given below trace back to one sample, sequenced in a study of blood T cell repertoires in COVID-19. Profiled with immunoSEQ multiplex PCR; TCRdb holds only in-frame clones, not every one. The sample consists of roughly 70,000 clones, 87% of them appearing once. Material for sequencing was peripheral blood. These receptors originate from a woman aged 80 or over with acute or convalescent COVID-19.

This sequence joins TRBV12-3 or TRBV12-4 and TRBJ1-2; D is ambiguous. V was shortened by 3 bases and J by 4 bases, with 6 bases between the two germline ends. This CDR3 is 12 amino acids long. Here the CDR3 reads CASSFRSYGYTF. CDR3 nucleotide sequence: TGTGCCAGCAGTTTTCGGAGCTATGGCTACACCTTC.

The CDR3 spells CASSVAPDTEAFF. The CDR3 coding sequence is TGTGCCAGCAGCGTAGCTCCCGACACTGAAGCTTTCTTT. The J gene is TRBJ1-1, the V gene TRBV9; D gene ambiguous. Germline lookup yields CDR1 SGDLS and CDR2 YYNGEE. Trimming took 0 bases from V and 3 from J, leaving 6 bases between them. The CDR3 is made up of 13 amino acids. Supplemented by reference TRBV9 and TRBJ1-1, the full variable domain reads DSGVTQTPKHLITATGQRVTLRCSPRSGDLSVYWYQQSLDQGLQFLIQYYNGEERAKGNILERFSAQQFPDLHSELNLSSLELGDSALYFCASSVAPDTEAFFGQGTRLTVV.

This clone was counted a single time. The chain links TRBV29-1 to TRBJ2-1; TRBD1 matches at 8 bases. The CDR3 loop spans 14 amino acids. Trimming removed 4 bases from V and 2 bases from J; junction bases left unmatched: 4. Germline V CDR1 and CDR2: SQVTM, ANQGSEA. The CDR3 bases are TGCAGCGTTGGTGACAGGGGTCCCTACAATGAGCAGTTCTTC. Translation: CSVGDRGPYNEQFF.

V gene TRBV7-2 combines with J gene TRBJ1-5, with 9 bases that match TRBD1. CDR3 length: 17 residues. CDR1 and CDR2 (germline): SGHTA, FQGNSA. V gave up 3 bases and J gave up 3 bases; unmatched junction bases: 9. Here the CDR3 DNA reads TGTGCCAGCAGCTTTGGTCCCGGGACAGGGATCAATCAGCCCCAGCATTTT. It codes for CASSFGPGTGINQPQHF.

This clone was detected only a few times. The gene calls are TRBV5-1 and TRBJ2-3, with 9 bases aligning to TRBD2. V shed 0 bases and J 1 base; nucleotides not matched to a gene: 3. This CDR3 comprises 16 residues. Germline-derived CDR1 and CDR2 are SGHRS and YFSETQ. CDR3 residues: CASSLEGLAGTDTQYF. The CDR3 DNA reads TGCGCCAGCAGCTTGGAGGGACTAGCTGGCACAGATACGCAGTATTTT.

This chain links TRBV5-4 with TRBJ2-2; a possible D gene is TRBD2 (6 bases). CDR1 and CDR2 from the germline V gene are SGHNT and YYREEE (reference sequence). The length of the CDR3 is 15 residues. Between the trimmed V and J ends, which lost 7 bases and 7 bases, there was a span of 20 bases. The CDR3 loop is CASFPGGVGVGELFF. DNA for the CDR3: TGTGCCAGCTTTCCCGGGGGAGTCGGAGTCGGGGAGCTGTTTTTT.

This clone showed up just once. The CDR3 DNA follows: TGCGCCAGCAGCTTGGTTTATTACACTGAAGCTTTCTTT. Translating it yields CASSLVYYTEAFF. The chain is built from TRBV5-1 and TRBJ1-1; D is unresolved. The CDR3 is 13 amino acids. Germline CDR1 is SGHRS and CDR2 is YFSETQ. Trimming stripped 0 bases from V and 3 bases from J, with 6 bases between.

The V and J genes are TRBV4-2 and TRBJ2-1, with TRBD2 matching 13 bases. The CDR3 sequence is 15 residues long. Germline V gene data show CDR1 as LGHNA and CDR2 as YNFKEQ. V shed 6 bases and J 6 bases; nucleotides not matched to a gene: 5. Here the CDR3 reads CASSRTSGSSNEQFF. For the CDR3, the DNA is TGTGCCAGCAGTCGGACTAGCGGGAGTAGCAATGAGCAGTTCTTC.

This chain connects TRBV18 to TRBJ1-2, with D hard to call. V was cut by 6 bases and J by 4 bases, with 12 bases left in between. CDR1 KGHSH and CDR2 LQKENI come from the germline V gene. There are 13 residues in the CDR3. The CDR3 nucleotides are TGTGCCAGCTCTCCAGATAGACTCTATGGCTACACCTTC. Translating gives CASSPDRLYGYTF.